These T cell receptor beta chains were read from a single sample in a study of neoadjuvant anti-PD-1 for oral cavity cancer. Produced via immunoSEQ multiplex PCR; TCRdb's table is partial and in-frame only. The data contain approximately 7,000 clones, roughly 50% of them singletons. The sample consisted of tumor tissue, taken before nivolumab (anti-PD-1) treatment. The origin of the receptors is a person aged 35-79 years with oral cavity squamous cell carcinoma. The conserved cysteine and the conserved F or W are not part of the CDR3 here.

j_call,v_call,cdr3_aa
TRBJ1-6,TRBV19,ASSVRQALSSYNSPLH
TRBJ1-3,TRBV21-1,ATPDSGNTIY
TRBJ2-2,TRBV18,ASSPGRNTGELF
TRBJ2-2,TRBV13,ASSLGLAGLISGELF
TRBJ1-2,TRBV19,ASSPARDYGYT
TRBJ1-5,TRBV10-2,ASSETARGAGQPQH
TRBJ2-7,TRBV7-6,ASSTNDGSYEQY
TRBJ1-1,TRBV7-2,ASSLLMGIGVGGNTEAF
TRBJ2-7,TRBV2,ASSPGTSGYEQY
TRBJ1-1,TRBV9,ASSVGDRGERDEAF
TRBJ2-6,TRBV7-3,ASSVWDRLSGANVLT
TRBJ2-1,TRBV10-2,ASSDADWVDEQF
TRBJ1-6,TRBV19,ASSLRGGRSSYNSPLH
TRBJ1-2,TRBV30,AWSAGHSNYGYT
TRBJ2-1,TRBV10-2,ASSLAGGYNEQF
TRBJ1-2,TRBV13,ASRPGQLGYT
TRBJ1-2,TRBV29-1,SVEAQGRNYGYT
TRBJ2-2,TRBV6-4,ASSMEQGSGELF
TRBJ2-6,TRBV29-1,SVEGGTKDNVLT
TRBJ2-3,TRBV27,ASSFSSWADTQY
TRBJ1-1,TRBV6-1,ASEGQGAGEAF
TRBJ1-2,TRBV2,ASSDNRGNYGYT
TRBJ2-3,TRBV7-9,ASSFTGKTDTQY
TRBJ1-4,TRBV5-1,ATRGGPTNEKLF
TRBJ2-2,TRBV2,ASRRGTVNTGELF
TRBJ2-2,TRBV1,TSSLNTTGPSNTGELF
TRBJ2-7,TRBV5-1,ASSRGQGGQYEQY
TRBJ2-7,TRBV5-1,ASSRTDSAAGEQY
TRBJ2-3,TRBV7-9,ASSWGTGGADTQY
TRBJ1-2,TRBV27,ASSSFRFGNYGYT
TRBJ1-5,TRBV18,ASSTEQGTPQPQH
TRBJ1-4,TRBV7-2,ASSPLGKTNEKLF
TRBJ1-2,TRBV27,ASSSRDGSDSYT
TRBJ2-3,TRBV2,ASRGQGAVDTQY
TRBJ2-1,TRBV7-2,ASSSQPGGGGNEQF
TRBJ2-2,TRBV14,ASRGGTNTGELF
TRBJ1-1,TRBV5-1,ASSLTGTGAEAF
TRBJ1-5,TRBV14,ASSLTGVNQPQH
TRBJ1-1,TRBV29-1,SVVAVMNTEAF
TRBJ1-2,TRBV19,ASSPGPYGYT